The rows below give T cell receptor beta chains drawn from one sample of a study of blood T cell repertoires in COVID-19. TCRdb's table, derived via immunoSEQ multiplex PCR, lists solely in-frame clones and lacks some. This repertoire shows fewer than 65,000 clones, approximately 87% found once; its top ten account for roughly 6.6%. Material for sequencing was peripheral blood. The receptors here all came from a man in his sixties with acute or convalescent COVID-19. Each CDR3 is given with its conserved first and last residue. D genes are given only for firm matches. Rows give clone size only sometimes, using once, few, many, or a class for an expanded clone.

d_call j_call clone_size v_call cdr3_aa cdr3_nt
TRBD1 TRBJ2-2 . TRBV27 CASSLGTGHTGELFF TGTGCCAGCAGTTTAGGGACAGGACACACCGGGGAGCTGTTTTTT
TRBD1 TRBJ1-2 . TRBV18 CASSPPGTGTNYGYTF TGTGCCAGCTCACCACCGGGGACAGGGACTAACTATGGCTACACCTTC
. TRBJ1-4 . TRBV5-5 CASSLTGATNEKLFF TGTGCCAGCAGCTTGACTGGTGCAACTAATGAAAAACTGTTTTTT
. TRBJ2-1 . TRBV9 CASSFQGTDNEQFF TGTGCCAGCAGCTTCCAAGGGACTGATAATGAGCAGTTCTTC
TRBD2 TRBJ2-1 . TRBV30 CAWKGAGLEFF TGTGCCTGGAAAGGAGCGGGACTCGAGTTCTTC
TRBD2 TRBJ2-7 . TRBV5-1 CASSSTTSGGYEQYF TGCGCCAGCAGCTCGACGACTAGCGGGGGGTACGAGCAGTACTTC
. TRBJ1-5 . TRBV30 CAWSVNTGSNQPQHF TGTGCCTGGAGTGTTAATACCGGGAGCAATCAGCCCCAGCATTTT
. TRBJ2-3 . TRBV18 CASSAYSDTQYF TGTGCCAGCTCGGCATATTCAGATACGCAGTATTTT
TRBD2 TRBJ2-7 . TRBV6-2/TRBV6-3 CASSYPSRTSGTLSFSYEQYF TGTGCCAGCAGTTACCCCTCCCGGACTAGCGGAACCTTATCCTTCTCCTACGAGCAGTACTTC
. TRBJ1-5 . TRBV19 CASTTNRVRQPQHF TGTGCCAGTACCACCAACAGGGTACGTCAGCCCCAGCATTTT
TRBD1 TRBJ2-2 . TRBV5-1 CATTTGMDTGELFF TGCGCCACCACGACAGGGATGGACACCGGGGAGCTGTTTTTT
TRBD1 TRBJ2-6 . TRBV3-1/TRBV3-2 CASSGPGQGFSGANVLTF TGTGCCAGCAGCGGCCCGGGACAGGGGTTTTCTGGGGCCAACGTCCTGACTTTC
. TRBJ2-1 . TRBV10-1 CASSGWAGDNEQFF TGCGCCAGCAGTGGATGGGCTGGCGACAATGAGCAGTTCTTC
TRBD1 TRBJ1-2 . TRBV7-2 CASAMDREHTF TGTGCCAGCGCCATGGACAGGGAACACACCTTC
. TRBJ1-1 . TRBV7-2 CASSPSLGGQTEAFF TGTGCCAGCAGCCCATCCCTCGGGGGGCAAACTGAAGCTTTCTTT
TRBD1 TRBJ2-1 few TRBV7-2 CASSYIDRGEQFF TGTGCCAGCAGCTACATCGACAGGGGTGAGCAGTTCTTC
TRBD1 TRBJ2-5 . TRBV27 CASSFTGGGETQYF TGTGCCAGCAGTTTCACAGGGGGAGGAGAGACCCAGTACTTC
TRBD2 TRBJ2-1 few TRBV5-5 CASSLTRGGYNEQFF TGTGCCAGCAGCTTGACTCGCGGGGGTTACAATGAGCAGTTCTTC
TRBD2 TRBJ2-1 . TRBV2 CASRATSGPYNEQFF TGTGCCAGCAGAGCTACTAGCGGCCCTTACAATGAGCAGTTCTTC
. TRBJ2-2 . TRBV29-1 CSVEVDPGHGRTGELFF TGCAGCGTTGAAGTAGATCCGGGACACGGGCGGACCGGGGAGCTGTTTTTT
. TRBJ1-2 . TRBV24-1 CATSDRSTANYGYTF TGTGCCACCAGTGATCGCTCGACAGCCAACTATGGCTACACCTTC
. TRBJ1-6 few TRBV5-1 CASSIGNRESPLHF TGCGCCAGCAGCATCGGCAACAGGGAATCACCCCTCCACTTT
. TRBJ2-7 . TRBV6-1 CASSESRGGEQYF TGTGCCAGCAGTGAATCAAGGGGGGGCGAGCAGTACTTC
. TRBJ2-3 . TRBV11-2 CASSFWSGILTDTQYF TGTGCCAGCAGCTTCTGGTCGGGGATACTGACAGATACGCAGTATTTT
TRBD1 TRBJ1-6 . TRBV10-3 CAISESKGAGSPLHF TGTGCCATCAGTGAGTCGAAGGGGGCAGGGTCACCCCTCCACTTT
TRBD1 TRBJ1-4 . TRBV19 CASNPGQWTNEKLFF TGTGCCAGTAACCCGGGACAGTGGACTAATGAAAAACTGTTTTTT
. TRBJ1-6 . TRBV11-2 CASSLTRSGGANSPLHF TGTGCCAGCAGCCTAACGAGATCTGGGGGCGCGAATTCACCCCTCCACTTT
TRBD1 TRBJ2-5 . TRBV27 CASSAGQVGETQYF TGTGCCAGCAGTGCGGGACAGGTAGGAGAGACCCAGTACTTC
. TRBJ2-3 . TRBV2 CASSRADTQYF TGTGCCAGCAGTCGGGCAGATACGCAGTATTTT